A single sample gave rise to the 30 T cell receptor beta chains below, sequenced in a study of low-dose radiotherapy and immunotherapy resistance in tumors. Priming of first-strand cDNA relied on TRAV- and TRBV-specific primers (covering alpha and beta chains). TCR amplification ran 15 to 20 PCR cycles using constant-region and V-primer adapter primers. TCRdb used MiXCR to reprocess the reads, holding one entry per CDR3 protein. The table records 80,000 to 95,000 distinct CDR3 sequences, 9.4% of them present only once. Time point: before trial treatment. Sequenced material: PBMCs, taken before treatment. These receptors originate from a male donor with prostate cancer.

This clonotype was detected many times. V and J are TRBV28 and TRBJ2-1, with a weak D call TRBD1 (6 bases). The CDR3 is made up of 13 amino acids. The germline V and J ends were trimmed by 7 bases and 4 bases, with 11 bases remaining between them. Germline lookup yields CDR1 MDHEN and CDR2 SYDVKM. As DNA, the CDR3 is TGTGCCAGCATGGACAGTGGGTACAATGAGCAGTTCTTC. Translating gives CASMDSGYNEQFF.

V and J are TRBV26 and TRBJ1-2; TRBD1 was called by the table and not checked on the DNA. TRBV26 corresponds to a pseudogene. The CDR3 covers 15 residues. CDR3 DNA sequence: TGTGCCAGCAGTCGGACAGGGGGGCCCTACTATGGCTACACCTTC. Residues: CASSRTGGPYYGYTF.

This clonotype was recorded many times. The chain combines TRBV15 with TRBJ2-7, with D possibly matching TRBD2 (5 bases). The CDR3 runs to 17 residues. Germline V gene sequence: CDR1 LNHNV, CDR2 YYDKDF (reference sequence). V shed 1 base and J shed 4 bases, with 20 bases lying between them. This CDR3 is CATSRVGEGGRRYEQYF. Here the CDR3 DNA reads TGTGCCACCAGCAGAGTTGGGGAAGGTGGGAGACGATACGAGCAGTACTTC.

There are many counts of this clonotype. The V gene is TRBV6-5, the J gene TRBJ1-1, with D hard to call. This CDR3 comprises 14 residues. The germline V gene has CDR1 MNHEY and CDR2 SVGAGI. V dropped 5 bases and J dropped 3 bases, with 13 bases sitting between them. CDR3 residues: CASSSRTGYTEAFF. For the CDR3, the DNA is TGTGCCAGCAGTAGCCGTACGGGGTACACTGAAGCTTTCTTT.

This clonotype was seen ten or more times. V gene TRBV10-3 combines with J gene TRBJ1-2; TRBD1 agrees at 7 bases. CDR3 length: 14 amino acids. CDR1 and CDR2 from the germline V gene are ENHRY and SYGVKD. Trimming removed 2 bases from V and 4 bases from J; junction bases left unmatched: 4. The DNA of the CDR3 is TGTGCCATCAGTGAGCCGGGACAGCCCTATGGCTACACCTTC. Translated: CAISEPGQPYGYTF.

This clonotype was found many times. Its ends do not fully match the called genes, so a read error is possible. J is TRBJ1-2 and V is TRBV29-1, with 9 bases lining up with TRBD1. CDR1 and CDR2 (germline): SQVTM, ANQGSEA. The length of the CDR3 is 12 residues. The CDR3 sequence: CSARSDTGGAGF. CDR3 DNA sequence: TGCAGCGCCCGCTCCGATACAGGGGGCGCCGGCTTC.

This sequence joins TRBV2 and TRBJ1-4; the D gene is possibly TRBD1 (5 bases). The CDR3 has 16 residues. Per the germline V gene, CDR1 is SNHLY and CDR2 is FYNNEI. V was cut by 6 bases and J by 7 bases, with 21 bases left in between. The CDR3 DNA is TGTGCCAGCAGGGTGCAGGGAATCGTCCGAAGTGAAAAACTGTTTTTT. This encodes CASRVQGIVRSEKLFF.

This clonotype was observed at least ten times. The V and J genes are TRBV5-4 and TRBJ2-2; TRBD2 agrees at 7 bases. Losses at the gene ends were 2 bases for V and 1 base for J; bases not matched to a gene: 2. Germline CDR1 is SGHNT and CDR2 is YYREEE (reference sequence). The length of the CDR3 is 15 residues. This CDR3 reads CASSFPGGNTGELFF. The CDR3, as DNA: TGTGCCAGCAGCTTTCCGGGGGGGAACACCGGGGAGCTGTTTTTT.

The chain has TRBV28 and TRBJ2-1; D is uncertain. V was pared by 3 bases and J by 3 bases, with 9 bases between. CDR3 length equals 14 residues. CDR1 is MDHEN, CDR2 SYDVKM, per germline. The CDR3: CASSFGFYYNEQFF. Here the CDR3 DNA reads TGTGCCAGCAGTTTCGGCTTCTACTACAATGAGCAGTTCTTC.

Many counts were recorded for this clonotype. V usage is TRBV7-2 and J usage is TRBJ2-7; a weak D match, TRBD2 (6 bases). This CDR3 is built from 15 residues. Germline V gene lookup returns CDR1 SGHTA and CDR2 FQGNSA. V lost 5 bases and J 1 base, leaving 15 bases between the germline ends. The CDR3 here is CASSATSSLSYEQYF. CDR3 sequence (DNA): TGTGCCAGCAGCGCAACTAGCTCCTTATCCTACGAGCAGTACTTC.

This clonotype occurred many times. This chain links TRBV7-2 with TRBJ2-3; D unclear. Germline V gene lookup returns CDR1 SGHTA and CDR2 FQGNSA. Trimming stripped 6 bases from V and 0 bases from J, with 7 bases between. This CDR3 comprises 13 residues. CDR3 amino acids: CASRGPSTDTQYF. The CDR3, as DNA: TGTGCCAGCAGGGGCCCTAGCACAGATACGCAGTATTTT.

The chain is built from TRBV7-2 and TRBJ2-7, with 7 bases matching TRBD2. The CDR3 has 15 residues. In germline, CDR1 is SGHTA, CDR2 FQGNSA. V shed 5 bases and J 3 bases; nucleotides not matched to a gene: 10. CDR3 protein: CASSPPAGLRYEQYF. CDR3 coding DNA: TGTGCCAGCAGCCCGCCAGCGGGGCTGCGCTACGAGCAGTACTTC.

At least ten counts were recorded for this clonotype. This chain joins TRBV12-3 or TRBV12-4 and TRBJ1-1; D gene ambiguous. The CDR3 runs to 12 residues. V lost 7 bases to trimming and J lost 3 bases, with 9 bases between them. This chain's CDR3 is CASNSQYTEAFF. CDR3 DNA sequence: TGTGCCAGCAACAGCCAGTACACTGAAGCTTTCTTT.

Many counts were recorded for this clonotype. This chain connects TRBV7-2 to TRBJ2-7; D possibly corresponds to TRBD2 (5 bases). Trimming stripped 5 bases from V and 0 bases from J, with 11 bases between. CDR1 and CDR2 (germline): SGHTA, FQGNSA. This CDR3 region has 14 residues. CDR3 loop: CASSPGLGSYEQYF. The CDR3 DNA reads TGTGCCAGCAGCCCCGGACTGGGCTCCTACGAGCAGTACTTC.

This clonotype was counted many times. The chain recombines TRBV9 with TRBJ1-1, with D possibly TRBD1 on 5 matching bases. Germline CDR1 and CDR2: SGDLS and YYNGEE. This CDR3 contains 14 residues. Between the trimmed V and J ends, which lost 4 bases and 1 base, there was a span of 11 bases. CDR3 loop: CASSLSGTNTEAFF. DNA for the CDR3: TGTGCCAGCAGCTTATCCGGGACGAACACTGAAGCTTTCTTT. Together with reference TRBV9 and TRBJ1-1, the CDR3 gives the full variable domain: DSGVTQTPKHLITATGQRVTLRCSPRSGDLSVYWYQQSLDQGLQFLIQYYNGEERAKGNILERFSAQQFPDLHSELNLSSLELGDSALYFCASSLSGTNTEAFFGQGTRLTVV.

In this sample, this clonotype turned up many times. The chain couples TRBV29-1 to TRBJ2-1, with TRBD2 matching over 8 bases. The V gene's germline CDR1 is SQVTM and CDR2 ANQGSEA. The junction had 12 bases not matched to a gene; V was cut back by 6 bases and J by 5 bases. The CDR3 length is 15 residues. The CDR3, as DNA: TGCAGCGTGACTAGCGCAAAGGGGTGGGACAATGAGCAGTTCTTC. Encoded protein: CSVTSAKGWDNEQFF.

Comment on this clonotype: A far larger clone is just one base off, so this is likely a read error. The rearrangement links TRBV28 to TRBJ2-1, with 8 bases identical to TRBD1. V lost 10 bases to trimming and J lost 10 bases; unmatched junction nucleotides: 15. This CDR3 has 14 amino acids. CDR1 and CDR2 (germline): MDHEN, SYDVKM. The CDR3: CAIRRTGNSYEQFF. The CDR3 bases are TGTGCCATCAGGCGGACAGGGAACTCCTACGAGCAGTTCTTC.

This clonotype was recorded at least ten times. This chain links TRBV5-5 with TRBJ2-7, with TRBD1 as a possible D gene (6 bases). CDR1 SGHKS and CDR2 YYEKEE come from the germline V gene (reference sequence). CDR3 length: 15 residues. V lost 4 bases to trimming and J lost 1 base, with 15 bases between them. CDR3 nucleotide sequence: TGTGCCAGCAGCCCAGATACAGGGAAATCCTACGAGCAGTACTTC. Amino acids: CASSPDTGKSYEQYF.

On this clonotype itself: With only one base between it and a far larger clone, this is likely a read error. The chain links TRBV13 to TRBJ2-1; TRBD2 matches 8 bases. This CDR3 has 18 residues. Trimming at V came to 6 bases and at J to 0 bases, leaving 13 bases not matched to a gene. Germline V gives CDR1 PRHDT, CDR2 FYEKMQ (reference sequence). This CDR3 is CASSERTSRSSSYNEQFF. CDR3 DNA: TGTGCCAGCAGTGAAAGGACTAGCAGGTCGAGCTCCTACAATGAGCAGTTCTTC.

This clonotype has a count of ten or more. The chain couples TRBV9 to TRBJ2-3, with 7 bases identical to TRBD1. The V and J ends lost 0 bases and 0 bases, in that order; junction bases with no gene match: 4. Germline V gene data show CDR1 as SGDLS and CDR2 as YYNGEE. CDR3 length equals 16 residues. The CDR3 reads CASSVETGTSTDTQYF. CDR3 sequence (DNA): TGTGCCAGCAGCGTAGAGACAGGGACCAGCACAGATACGCAGTATTTT.

This clonotype was detected ten times or more. This sequence joins TRBV6-6 and TRBJ1-3; D call uncertain. In germline, CDR1 is MNHNY, CDR2 SVGAGI (reference sequence). Trimming shortened V by 8 bases and J by 0 bases, and 11 bases separated the two germline ends. The CDR3 sequence is 14 residues long. The CDR3: CASSRRASGNTIYF. Written as DNA, the CDR3 is TGTGCCAGCTCCAGGAGAGCCTCTGGAAACACCATATATTTT.

Points on this clonotype: This likely traces to a read error, being one base from a far larger clone. The rearrangement links TRBV27 to TRBJ2-7; D is unclear. Germline V gene lookup returns CDR1 MNHEY and CDR2 SMNVEV (reference sequence). The CDR3 runs 12 residues. DNA of the CDR3: TGTGTCAGCAGTCTTCAATCCCCGGTGCGGTACTTC. Amino acid sequence: CVSSLQSPVRYF.

At least ten counts were recorded for this clonotype. CDR3 amino acids: CASSLFAPAWGETQYF. The CDR3 region has the DNA TGTGCCAGCAGCTTGTTCGCCCCTGCGTGGGGAGAGACCCAGTACTTC. The chain is built from TRBV5-6 and TRBJ2-5; no firm D call. V lost 1 base to trimming and J lost 4 bases, with 17 bases between them. The CDR3 totals 16 residues. Germline CDR1 SGHDT, CDR2 YYEEEE.

This chain joins TRBV10-3 and TRBJ2-2; no definite D call. The CDR3 spans 11 residues. Trimming removed 9 bases at V and 15 bases at J, with 17 bases between. Germline V lookup: CDR1 ENHRY, CDR2 SYGVKD. The DNA for the CDR3 is TGTGCCATATCTACGGACGGATGGATGTTTTTT. It yields the protein CAISTDGWMFF.

This clonotype was observed at least ten times. The V call is TRBV6-1, the J call TRBJ2-3; 9 nucleotides align to TRBD2. Per the germline V gene, CDR1 is MNHNS and CDR2 is SASEGT. The CDR3 is 16 amino acids. The junction had 4 bases not matched to a gene; V was cut back by 1 base and J by 2 bases. CDR3 sequence: CASSEEAGGPTDTQYF. The CDR3, as DNA: TGTGCCAGCAGTGAAGAGGCGGGAGGGCCCACAGATACGCAGTATTTT.

This clonotype has ten or more counts. The genes are TRBV19 and TRBJ1-4; TRBD1 matches 7 bases. Germline V gene sequence: CDR1 LNHDA, CDR2 SQIVND (reference sequence). The CDR3 runs to 13 residues. V gave up 10 bases and J gave up 7 bases; unmatched junction bases: 9. Here the CDR3 reads CATRTGSREKLFF. CDR3 sequence (DNA): TGTGCCACTCGGACAGGTAGCCGTGAAAAACTGTTTTTT.

This clonotype was found many times. This chain links TRBV27 with TRBJ2-1; 8 nucleotides agree with TRBD2. The CDR3 consists of 15 residues. Germline V gene lookup returns CDR1 MNHEY and CDR2 SMNVEV (reference sequence). V lost 2 bases and J lost 4; bases outside the gene matches: 4. The CDR3: CASSLLSGGYNEQFF. The DNA for the CDR3 is TGTGCCAGCAGTTTACTAAGCGGGGGATACAATGAGCAGTTCTTC.

This clonotype was recorded many times. The gene calls are TRBV28 and TRBJ2-7; D not resolved. Germline V lookup: CDR1 MDHEN, CDR2 SYDVKM. The V and J ends lost 7 bases and 0 bases respectively, with 13 bases between them. The CDR3 runs to 14 residues. CDR3 residues: CASTSRGASYEQYF. In DNA form, the CDR3 reads TGTGCCAGCACCTCTAGAGGAGCCTCCTACGAGCAGTACTTC.

In the case of this clonotype: A far larger clone is one nucleotide away, so this likely arose from a read error. This chain uses TRBV6-2 or TRBV6-3 with TRBJ2-4; D is perhaps TRBD1 (5 bases). The assigned J gene may be wrong: the sequence end matches TRBJ2-7 better. The CDR3 has 12 amino acids. Germline CDR1 and CDR2: MNHEY and SVGEGT. DNA of the CDR3: TGTGCCAGCAGTTTAGGGGACTACGAGCAGTACTTC. Residues: CASSLGDYEQYF.

This clonotype came up many times. The rearrangement uses TRBV12-3 or TRBV12-4 and TRBJ2-7; possibly TRBD2 for D (5 bases). Trimming pared 6 bases from V and 2 bases from J, leaving 11 bases between. The CDR3 is 13 residues long. The CDR3 sequence is CASRQSGTYEQYF. In DNA, the CDR3 is TGTGCCAGCAGACAATCGGGGACCTACGAGCAGTACTTC.